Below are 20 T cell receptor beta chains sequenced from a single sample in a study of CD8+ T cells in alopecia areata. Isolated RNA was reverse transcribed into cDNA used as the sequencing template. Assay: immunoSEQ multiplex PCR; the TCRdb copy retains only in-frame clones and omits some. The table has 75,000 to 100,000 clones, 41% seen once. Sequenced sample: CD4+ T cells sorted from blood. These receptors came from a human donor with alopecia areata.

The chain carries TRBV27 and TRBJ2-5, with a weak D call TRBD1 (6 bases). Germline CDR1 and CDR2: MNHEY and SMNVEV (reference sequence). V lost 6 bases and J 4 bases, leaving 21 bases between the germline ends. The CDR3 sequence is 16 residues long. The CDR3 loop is CASSQRQANGRETQYF. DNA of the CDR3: TGTGCCAGCAGCCAGAGACAGGCAAACGGCAGAGAGACCCAGTACTTC.

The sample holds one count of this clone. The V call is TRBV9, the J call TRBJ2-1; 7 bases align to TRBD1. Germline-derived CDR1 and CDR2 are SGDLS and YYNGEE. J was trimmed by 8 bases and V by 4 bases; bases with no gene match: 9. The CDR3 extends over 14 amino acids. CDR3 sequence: CASSPRQGYDEQFF. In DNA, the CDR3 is TGTGCCAGCAGCCCCCGACAGGGTTACGATGAGCAGTTCTTC. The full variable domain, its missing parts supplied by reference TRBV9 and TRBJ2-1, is DSGVTQTPKHLITATGQRVTLRCSPRSGDLSVYWYQQSLDQGLQFLIQYYNGEERAKGNILERFSAQQFPDLHSELNLSSLELGDSALYFCASSPRQGYDEQFFGPGTRLTVL.

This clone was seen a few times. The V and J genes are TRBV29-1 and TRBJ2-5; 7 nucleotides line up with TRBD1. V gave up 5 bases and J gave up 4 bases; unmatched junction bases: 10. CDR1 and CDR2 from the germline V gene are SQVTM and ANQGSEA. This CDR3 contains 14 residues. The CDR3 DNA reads TGCAGCGTTCTTTTAGGGGGCTTGGGAGAGACCCAGTACTTC. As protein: CSVLLGGLGETQYF.

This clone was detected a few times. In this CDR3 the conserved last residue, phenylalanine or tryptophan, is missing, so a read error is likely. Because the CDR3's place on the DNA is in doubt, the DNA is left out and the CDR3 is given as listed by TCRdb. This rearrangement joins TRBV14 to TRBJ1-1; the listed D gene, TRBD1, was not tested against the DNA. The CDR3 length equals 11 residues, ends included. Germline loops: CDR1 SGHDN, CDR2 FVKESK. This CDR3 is CASSLTGATSI.

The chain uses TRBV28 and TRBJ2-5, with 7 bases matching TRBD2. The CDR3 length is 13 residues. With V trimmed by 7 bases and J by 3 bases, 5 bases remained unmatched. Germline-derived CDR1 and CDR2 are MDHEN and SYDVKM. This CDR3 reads CASIDGGKETQYF. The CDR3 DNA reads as TGTGCCAGCATCGACGGGGGGAAAGAGACCCAGTACTTC.

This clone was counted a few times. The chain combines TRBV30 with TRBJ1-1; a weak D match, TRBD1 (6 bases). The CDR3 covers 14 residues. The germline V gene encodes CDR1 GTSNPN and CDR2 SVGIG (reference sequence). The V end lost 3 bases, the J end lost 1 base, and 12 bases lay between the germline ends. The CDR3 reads CAWSRGASNTEAFF. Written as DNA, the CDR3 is TGTGCCTGGAGCAGGGGCGCCTCGAACACTGAAGCTTTCTTT.

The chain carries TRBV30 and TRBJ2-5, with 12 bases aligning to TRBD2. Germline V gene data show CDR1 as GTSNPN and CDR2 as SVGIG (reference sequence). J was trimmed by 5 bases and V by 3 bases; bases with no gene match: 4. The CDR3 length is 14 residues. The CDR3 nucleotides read TGTGCCTGGAGACTAGCGGGAGGTGGGGAGACCCAGTACTTC. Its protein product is CAWRLAGGGETQYF.

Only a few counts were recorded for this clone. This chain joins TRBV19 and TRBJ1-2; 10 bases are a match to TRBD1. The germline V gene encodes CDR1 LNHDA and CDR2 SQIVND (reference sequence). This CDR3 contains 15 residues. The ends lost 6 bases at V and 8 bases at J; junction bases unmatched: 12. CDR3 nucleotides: TGTGCCAGTAGCAGACAGGGGGCGTTCACAATCGGCTACACCTTC. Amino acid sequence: CASSRQGAFTIGYTF.

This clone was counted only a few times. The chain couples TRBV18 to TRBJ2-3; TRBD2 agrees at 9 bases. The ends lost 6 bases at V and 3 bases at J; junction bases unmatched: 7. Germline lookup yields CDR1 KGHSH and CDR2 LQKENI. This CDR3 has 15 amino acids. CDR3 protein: CASSRTSDKTDTQYF. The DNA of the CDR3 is TGTGCCAGCTCGAGGACTAGCGACAAGACAGATACGCAGTATTTT.

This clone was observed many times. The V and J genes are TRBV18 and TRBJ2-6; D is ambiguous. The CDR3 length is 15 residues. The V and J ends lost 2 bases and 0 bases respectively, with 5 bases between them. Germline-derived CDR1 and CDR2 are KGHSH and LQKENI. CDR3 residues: CASSPTSSGANVLTF. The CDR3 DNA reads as TGTGCCAGCTCACCAACCAGCTCTGGGGCCAACGTCCTGACTTTC.

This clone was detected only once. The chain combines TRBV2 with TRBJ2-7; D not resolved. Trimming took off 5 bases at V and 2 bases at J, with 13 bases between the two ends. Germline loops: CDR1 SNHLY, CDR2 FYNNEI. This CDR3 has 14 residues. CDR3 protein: CASSFSDITYEQYF. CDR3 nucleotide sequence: TGTGCCAGCAGTTTTAGTGATATTACCTACGAGCAGTACTTC.

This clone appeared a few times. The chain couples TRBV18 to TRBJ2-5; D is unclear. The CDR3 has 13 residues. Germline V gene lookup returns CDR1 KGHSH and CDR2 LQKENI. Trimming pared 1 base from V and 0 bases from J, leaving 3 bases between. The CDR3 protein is CASSPHHQETQYF. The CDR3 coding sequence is TGTGCCAGCTCACCACATCACCAAGAGACCCAGTACTTC.

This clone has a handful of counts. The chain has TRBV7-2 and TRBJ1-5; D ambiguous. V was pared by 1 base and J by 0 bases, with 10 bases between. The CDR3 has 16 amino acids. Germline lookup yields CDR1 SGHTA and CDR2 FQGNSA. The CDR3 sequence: CASSLVGRISNQPQHF. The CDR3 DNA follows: TGTGCCAGCAGCTTAGTAGGCCGGATTAGCAATCAGCCCCAGCATTTT.

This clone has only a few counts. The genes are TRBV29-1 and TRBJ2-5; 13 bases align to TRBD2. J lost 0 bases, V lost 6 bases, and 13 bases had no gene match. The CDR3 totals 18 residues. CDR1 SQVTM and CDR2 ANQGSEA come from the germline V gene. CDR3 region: CSVAKGTSGAFHQETQYF. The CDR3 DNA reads TGCAGCGTCGCGAAAGGGACTAGCGGGGCCTTCCACCAAGAGACCCAGTACTTC.

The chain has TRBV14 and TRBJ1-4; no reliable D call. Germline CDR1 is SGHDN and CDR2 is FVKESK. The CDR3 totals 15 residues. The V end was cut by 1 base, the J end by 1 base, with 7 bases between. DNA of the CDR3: TGTGCCAGCAGCCAAGGAGGGTTAACTAATGAAAAACTGTTTTTT. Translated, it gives CASSQGGLTNEKLFF.

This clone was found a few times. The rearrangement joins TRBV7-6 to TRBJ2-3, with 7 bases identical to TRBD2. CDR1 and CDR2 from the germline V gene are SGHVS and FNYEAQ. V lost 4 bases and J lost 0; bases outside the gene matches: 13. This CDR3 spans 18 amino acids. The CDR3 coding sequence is TGTGCCAGCAGCTCCCCGCCCTGGGGCGGGAGAAGCACAGATACGCAGTATTTT. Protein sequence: CASSSPPWGGRSTDTQYF.

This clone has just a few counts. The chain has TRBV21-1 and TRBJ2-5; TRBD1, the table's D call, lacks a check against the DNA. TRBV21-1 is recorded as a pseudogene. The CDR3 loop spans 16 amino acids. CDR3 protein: CASSKESRGVRETQYF. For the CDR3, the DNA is TGTGCCAGCAGCAAAGAGAGCAGGGGGGTACGAGAGACCCAGTACTTC.

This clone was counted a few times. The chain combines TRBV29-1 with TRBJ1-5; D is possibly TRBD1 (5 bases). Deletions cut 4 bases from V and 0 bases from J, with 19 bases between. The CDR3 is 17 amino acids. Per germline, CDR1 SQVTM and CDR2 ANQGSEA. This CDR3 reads CSVVRRGQANSNQPQHF. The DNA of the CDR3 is TGCAGCGTTGTAAGGAGGGGCCAAGCAAATAGCAATCAGCCCCAGCATTTT.

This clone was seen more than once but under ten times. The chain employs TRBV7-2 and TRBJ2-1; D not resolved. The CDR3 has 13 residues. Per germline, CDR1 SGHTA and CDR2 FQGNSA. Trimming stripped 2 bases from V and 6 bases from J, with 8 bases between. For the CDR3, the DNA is TGTGCCAGCAGCTTATCGGCCATCAATGAGCAGTTCTTC. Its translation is CASSLSAINEQFF. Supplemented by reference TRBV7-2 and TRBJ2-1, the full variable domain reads GAGVSQSPSNKVTEKGKDVELRCDPISGHTALYWYRQSLGQGLEFLIYFQGNSAPDKSGLPSDRFSAERTGGSVSTLTIQRTQQEDSAVYLCASSLSAINEQFFGPGTRLTVL.

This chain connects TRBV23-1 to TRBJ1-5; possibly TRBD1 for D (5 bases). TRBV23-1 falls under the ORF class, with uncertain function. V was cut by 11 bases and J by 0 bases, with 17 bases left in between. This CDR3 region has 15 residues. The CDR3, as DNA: TGCGCCCCCCAGGTGGGACGGACTAGCAATCAGCCCCAGCATTTT. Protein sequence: CAPQVGRTSNQPQHF.